This T cell receptor (beta chain) was captured by sequencing in a study of blood T cell repertoires in COVID-19. This CDR3 comprises 16 residues. The germline gives CDR1 LGHDT, CDR2 YNNKEL (reference sequence). With V trimmed by 4 bases and J by 6 bases, 5 bases remained unmatched. Generated by immunoSEQ multiplex PCR, the TCRdb table keeps only in-frame clones and is missing some. In the table there are roughly 180,000 clones, about 88% of which are singletons. What was sequenced was peripheral blood. This TCR was sampled from a man younger than 35 with acute or convalescent COVID-19. The genes are TRBV3-1 (or the pseudogene TRBV3-2) and TRBJ2-1; 14 nucleotides match TRBD2. CDR3 sequence reads: CASSPGLAGGSNEQFF. CDR3 DNA: TGTGCCAGCAGCCCTGGACTAGCGGGGGGTAGCAATGAGCAGTTCTTC.